These 20 T cell receptor beta chains share one sample of origin, sequenced in a study of blood T cell repertoires in COVID-19. The data were produced by immunoSEQ multiplex PCR, yet TCRdb's version contains in-frame clones alone and is incomplete. The data contain about 170,000 clones, approximately 88% of them seen just once; the ten biggest clones take up roughly 9.1%. The sequenced sample was peripheral blood. These receptor sequences come from a woman older than 75 with active or convalescent COVID-19.

The rearrangement joins TRBV5-1 to TRBJ2-7; D may be TRBD1 (5 bases). V was trimmed by 4 bases and J by 9 bases, leaving 20 bases between them. This CDR3 is 14 amino acids long. Germline V gives CDR1 SGHRS, CDR2 YFSETQ. The CDR3 DNA reads TGCGCCAGCAGCGCCACGACAGCTCCCGGCGGGCAGTACTTC. Residues: CASSATTAPGGQYF.

The count of this clone is one. V is TRBV7-9 and J is TRBJ2-6; 9 bases agree with TRBD2. J gave up 1 base and V 2 bases, and 6 bases lay outside the gene matches. The CDR3 has 18 residues. In germline, CDR1 is SEHNR, CDR2 FQNEAQ (reference sequence). The CDR3 DNA is TGTGCCAGCAGCTTATCGAGCGGGGGGTTTTCTGGGGCCAACGTCCTGACTTTC. This codes for CASSLSSGGFSGANVLTF. Full variable domain (missing parts from reference TRBV7-9 and TRBJ2-6): DTGVSQNPRHKITKRGQNVTFRCDPISEHNRLYWYRQTLGQGPEFLTYFQNEAQLEKSRLLSDRFSAERPKGSFSTLEIQRTEQGDSAMYLCASSLSSGGFSGANVLTFGAGSRLTVL.

The chain links TRBV18 to TRBJ1-3; possibly TRBD1 for D (5 bases). V was cut by 3 bases and J by 3 bases, with 15 bases left in between. The germline V gene encodes CDR1 KGHSH and CDR2 LQKENI. The CDR3 has 16 residues. CDR3 DNA: TGTGCCAGCTCACCCCTGACAGTGACTAGTGGAAACACCATATATTTT. Translated: CASSPLTVTSGNTIYF.

This chain links TRBV9 with TRBJ2-7, with D perhaps TRBD1 (6 bases). Trimming left V 4 bases short and J 7 bases short, with 12 bases between. The germline gives CDR1 SGDLS, CDR2 YYNGEE. The CDR3 has 12 amino acids. CDR3 bases: TGTGCCAGCAGCTCCACAGGGAATGAGCAGTACTTC. Translating gives CASSSTGNEQYF. The full variable domain, its missing parts supplied by reference TRBV9 and TRBJ2-7, is DSGVTQTPKHLITATGQRVTLRCSPRSGDLSVYWYQQSLDQGLQFLIQYYNGEERAKGNILERFSAQQFPDLHSELNLSSLELGDSALYFCASSSTGNEQYFGPGTRLTVT.

The chain employs TRBV7-9 and TRBJ1-1; 9 bases are shared with TRBD1. CDR3 length: 14 residues. Losses at the gene ends were 6 bases for V and 3 bases for J; bases not matched to a gene: 5. CDR1 is SEHNR, CDR2 FQNEAQ, per germline (reference sequence). This CDR3 is CASSRTGVDTEAFF. The CDR3 DNA is TGTGCCAGCAGTCGGACAGGGGTTGACACTGAAGCTTTCTTT.

This rearrangement joins TRBV11-3 to TRBJ1-4, with a possible D match to TRBD1 (5 bases). Germline CDR1 SGHNT, CDR2 YENEEA. Trimming cost V 5 bases and J 2 bases, with 9 bases left between them. The CDR3 is 14 amino acids. The CDR3 loop is CASSLRATNEKLFF. The CDR3 bases are TGTGCCAGCAGCCTCAGGGCGACTAATGAAAAACTGTTTTTT.

The chain recombines TRBV28 with TRBJ2-1; 10 bases align to TRBD1. CDR1 MDHEN and CDR2 SYDVKM come from the germline V gene. Trimming took 5 bases from V and 10 from J; bases not matched to a gene: 11. This CDR3 comprises 15 residues. The CDR3 reads CASSPRTGGRQEQFF. Written as DNA, the CDR3 is TGTGCCAGCAGTCCAAGGACAGGGGGTAGGCAGGAGCAGTTCTTC.

V and J are TRBV7-2 and TRBJ1-5; the D is unclear. From germline, CDR1 is SGHTA and CDR2 FQGNSA. This CDR3 contains 13 residues. Trimming removed 3 bases at V and 6 bases at J, with 9 bases between. The CDR3: CASSFRAAQPQHF. The CDR3 DNA is TGTGCCAGCAGCTTTCGCGCTGCTCAGCCCCAGCATTTT.

Written as DNA, the CDR3 is TGTGCCAGCAGCCCGGACAGGGTCAGCTCCTACGAGCAGTACTTC. This encodes CASSPDRVSSYEQYF. This chain joins TRBV5-5 and TRBJ2-7; 8 nucleotides match TRBD1. The CDR3 runs to 15 residues. V gave up 4 bases and J gave up 0 bases; unmatched junction bases: 6. The germline V gene has CDR1 SGHKS and CDR2 YYEKEE (reference sequence). The full variable domain, in which reference TRBV5-5 and TRBJ2-7 provide the parts outside the CDR3, is DAGVTQSPTHLIKTRGQQVTLRCSPISGHKSVSWYQQVLGQGPQFIFQYYEKEERGRGNFPDRFSARQFPNYSSELNVNALLLGDSALYLCASSPDRVSSYEQYFGPGTRLTVT.

The sample holds one count of this clone. This chain joins TRBV9 and TRBJ2-2; a possible D gene is TRBD2 (7 bases). Germline loops: CDR1 SGDLS, CDR2 YYNGEE. The V gene lost 4 bases and the J gene lost 3 bases, with 13 bases spanning the gap. This CDR3 region has 15 residues. The CDR3 region has the DNA TGTGCCAGCAGCTTTCAGGGGAGGGACACCGGGGAGCTGTTTTTT. Its translation is CASSFQGRDTGELFF.

The chain employs TRBV27 and TRBJ2-2, with TRBD2 as a possible D gene (6 bases). The CDR3 covers 17 residues. Germline V CDR1 and CDR2: MNHEY, SMNVEV (reference sequence). Trimming stripped 6 bases from V and 0 bases from J, with 17 bases between. The CDR3 region is CASSSRGANPNTGELFF. The CDR3 DNA sequence: TGTGCCAGCAGCTCTCGCGGGGCCAACCCGAACACCGGGGAGCTGTTTTTT.

The chain uses TRBV28 and TRBJ1-6; perhaps TRBD1 as D (6 bases). This CDR3 spans 16 amino acids. The V and J ends lost 5 bases and 5 bases respectively, with 16 bases between them. CDR1 is MDHEN, CDR2 SYDVKM, per germline. The CDR3 sequence is CASSLLGGGNNSPLHF. The CDR3 DNA is TGTGCCAGCAGTCTCCTGGGGGGGGGCAATAATTCACCCCTCCACTTT.

The chain combines TRBV27 with TRBJ1-1, with 9 bases that match TRBD1. The CDR3 has 15 residues. The germline V gene has CDR1 MNHEY and CDR2 SMNVEV (reference sequence). V was pared by 3 bases and J by 5 bases, with 7 bases of the junction left unmatched. The CDR3 sequence: CASSLKRDRETEAFF. For the CDR3, the DNA is TGTGCCAGCAGTTTGAAAAGGGACAGGGAGACTGAAGCTTTCTTT.

The J gene is TRBJ1-4, the V gene TRBV3-1 (or the pseudogene TRBV3-2); 9 nucleotides match TRBD1. Germline V gives CDR1 LGHDT, CDR2 YNNKEL (reference sequence). The CDR3 has 15 amino acids. The V segment lost 1 base and the J segment 11 bases; nucleotides outside the gene matches: 8. DNA of the CDR3: TGTGCCAGCAGCCAAGTAGGGGGACAGGGTGACAAACTGTTTTTT. Its protein product is CASSQVGGQGDKLFF.

The chain combines TRBV18 with TRBJ1-1, with D hard to call. V lost 2 bases and J lost 1, with 14 bases in between. Germline V lookup: CDR1 KGHSH, CDR2 LQKENI. This CDR3 has 16 residues. The CDR3 loop is CASSPVEPGQNTEAFF. Here the CDR3 DNA reads TGTGCCAGCTCACCAGTAGAACCAGGCCAGAACACTGAAGCTTTCTTT.

V and J are TRBV3-1 (or the pseudogene TRBV3-2) and TRBJ2-3; 9 bases are shared with TRBD2. Germline CDR1 reads LGHDT; CDR2 reads YNNKEL (reference sequence). This CDR3 contains 15 residues. The ends lost 1 base at V and 4 bases at J; junction bases unmatched: 3. The CDR3 nucleotides are TGTGCCAGCAGCCAAGGCGGGGGGGCCTCAGATACGCAGTATTTT. Translated: CASSQGGGASDTQYF.

The gene calls are TRBV7-2 and TRBJ1-2; 10 nucleotides align to TRBD1. Looked up from germline, CDR1 is SGHTA and CDR2 is FQGNSA. V gave up 4 bases and J gave up 6 bases; unmatched junction bases: 2. This CDR3 region has 13 residues. DNA for the CDR3: TGTGCCAGCAGCTGGACAGGGGGAAATGGCTACACCTTC. It codes for CASSWTGGNGYTF. Full variable domain (outside the CDR3, taken from reference TRBV7-2 and TRBJ1-2): GAGVSQSPSNKVTEKGKDVELRCDPISGHTALYWYRQSLGQGLEFLIYFQGNSAPDKSGLPSDRFSAERTGGSVSTLTIQRTQQEDSAVYLCASSWTGGNGYTFGSGTRLTVV.

This clone has just one count. The chain carries TRBV6-1 and TRBJ1-6, with D possibly being TRBD1 (6 bases). Trimming cost V 6 bases and J 7 bases, with 19 bases left between them. This CDR3 spans 16 amino acids. CDR1 and CDR2 (germline): MNHNS, SASEGT. CDR3 DNA: TGTGCCAGCAGAGAACAAGCCGGACAGCGGAATTCACCCCTCCACTTT. Amino acids: CASREQAGQRNSPLHF.

DNA for the CDR3: TGTGCCAGCAGGACCGGGACTAGCGGCACAGATACGCAGTATTTT. Protein: CASRTGTSGTDTQYF. The chain employs TRBV6-5 and TRBJ2-3; 10 nucleotides line up with TRBD2. CDR1 is MNHEY and CDR2 is SVGAGI in the germline V gene. Trimming took 6 bases from V and 1 from J; bases not matched to a gene: 4. The CDR3 consists of 15 residues.

V gene TRBV11-2 combines with J gene TRBJ2-7; TRBD1 is a possible D gene (6 bases). Looked up from germline, CDR1 is SGHAT and CDR2 is FQNNGV. This CDR3 is built from 18 residues. V lost 3 bases, J lost 0 bases, and 21 bases lay in between. The CDR3 loop is CASSFVTPRGGGSYEQYF. CDR3 in DNA: TGTGCCAGCAGCTTTGTCACCCCCCGAGGGGGTGGCTCCTACGAGCAGTACTTC.